This T cell receptor beta chain is from a study of long-term antiretroviral therapy in people with HIV (dated by TCRdb to between 2021 and 2023). For the wider study: The earliest samples were collected roughly a decade before the 2015 WHO recommendation for immediate ART, at a time when ART was usually postponed until CD4 counts fell. Among the 30 to 35 participants with HIV, fewer than twelve were female. A retrospective serial study tested whether ART initiation and durable HIV suppression were associated with changes in peripheral blood TRB repertoire composition and diversity. A total of 150 to 200 cryopreserved PBMC samples came from roughly 30 adults with confirmed HIV infection and were collected serially over a mean of roughly six years (range 1-12). No cross-contamination during QIAcube processing was shown when test extractions of a monoclonal T-cell line were performed alongside approximately 32 polyclonal samples. Paper-wide results and their limitations: Starting ART was linked to a significant rise in TRB diversity, yet even after long-term ART the diversity remained significantly lower than in transplant donor controls. The samples span the years 2004 to 2017, and the ART regimens used at that time may not be as effective as current regimens. HIV repertoires had narrower CDR3 length ranges than controls, and the network structure suggested an antigen-experienced repertoire that shifted only slightly toward naive after ART. At every time point, the repertoire was dominated by expanded TRB clones first identified before ART initiation, although this dominance fluctuated and, in many PLHIV, declined after ART. Since PBMC availability was limited, sequencing covered only the TCR beta chain, with no alpha chain pairing. Unsorted PBMC were profiled instead of sorted CD4+ and CD8+ T cells because pre-ART samples had limited cell numbers. No data were available on ART adherence, viral resistance or therapy changes, limiting inferences about post-ART repertoire changes.

To be included, a participant needed at least one PBMC sample from before ART initiation plus at least two post-ART samples. Every participant with HIV received treatment in the United States of America. Before DNA extraction, cryopreserved samples containing about 1-11 million PBMC were thawed and washed. At the time of the earliest PBMC sample, participants with HIV were aged between about 20 and 60 years. Per participant, PBMC samples came from 1-4 timepoints prior to ART initiation and 2-8 timepoints following ART initiation, for a median of 7 samples. For every participant, serial HIV viral load, CD4+ T-cell count, ART history and demographic data were obtained. Genomic DNA was extracted from unsorted PBMC with a Qiagen kit on a QIAcube, processed in batches of 12 samples. As for this clone: Its antigen is not yet known. Within one base of it there is no much larger clone, and no base qualities were kept.

After removal of 5 bases from V and 4 bases from J, the junction retains 5 bases not matched to a gene. CDR1 and CDR2 (PRHDT, FYEKMQ) derive from the germline V gene (reference sequence). The CDR3, cysteine through phenylalanine, is 15 amino acids long. Of the read, only the CDR3 DNA is kept; its 45 bases are in frame from base 1. Sequencing of the TRB variable region was done with the immunoSEQ hsTCRB v3.0 assay at survey level resolution. The targeted TRB sequencing depth was roughly 40,000-55,000 T-cell genomes per sample. TRB libraries were pooled and sequenced on an Illumina MiSeq using a v3 150-cycle kit. The authors' pipeline ran thus. Repertoire analysis ran in R within a reproducible Nextflow workflow covering QC, data transformation and analysis. Custom analyses were implemented in LymphoSeq2, an R package for AIRR-Seq data exploration. A few samples that yielded fewer than 5000 total TRB sequences were excluded, so that 150 to 200 HIV repertoires were analyzed. Of the 188 retained HIV repertoires, 55 to 60 were collected before and around 130 after ART initiation. Each repertoire was downsampled to 5000 TRB nucleotide sequences, and summary statistics were averaged across 100 downsampling iterations. TRB sequences were retained for analysis only if CDR3 regions of at least seven amino acids were present. Diversity was assessed using a clonality score derived from Shannon entropy and using the Gini coefficient. In the repertoire networks, any two of the top 5000 CDR3 amino acid sequences were connected whenever the two sequences differed by an edit distance of one. Antigen specificity groups and MHC restriction were predicted for TRB CDR3 amino acid sequences with GLIPH2. Known CMV, EBV, HIV or tissue antigen associations were flagged by matching CDR3 amino acid sequences against VDJdb and McPAS-TCR. Pre-ART, post-ART and control groups were compared with Wilcoxon signed-rank tests and Holm-Bonferroni correction. The source is immuneACCESS, and TCRdb retained only in-frame sequences with V and J called. Part of the clones is not carried over; for the studies checked, unresolved V genes explain less than half of this, and the remainder is unexplained. Clonal size and the V and J genes are those of that table, whereas D and trimming came from the DNA. The sample records 25,000 to 30,000 clones, more than 65% of which are singletons. 5% to 6% of the sample comes from the top ten.

This sequence uses TRBV13 and TRBJ2-1; 10 bases in between match TRBD1. This receptor was identified in a woman aged 25 to 45 with HIV. Here the sequenced sample was unsorted PBMCs, taken 1.1 years before starting antiretroviral therapy. The CDR3 protein: CASSPGTGEYNEQFF. The base sequence is TGTGCCAGCAGCCCAGGGACAGGGGAATACAATGAGCAGTTCTTC. This CDR3, with the reference TRBV13 and TRBJ2-1 proteins standing in past its ends, gives the full variable domain AAGVIQSPRHLIKEKRETATLKCYPIPRHDTVYWYQQGPGQDPQFLISFYEKMQSDKGSIPDRFSAQQFSDYHSELNMSSLELGDSALYFCASSPGTGEYNEQFFGPGTRLTVL.